Shown below are 9 T cell receptor beta chains from a single sample sequenced in a study of early T cells in non-severe SARS-CoV-2 infection. One entry per CDR3 protein results from TCRdb running MiXCR on the 5' RACE reads. The repertoire includes some 70,000 distinct CDR3 sequences, roughly a tenth of them detected once, and 4.5% to 6.5% sits in the top ten. Sequencing input: whole blood. The receptor source for this set is an adult who was a healthcare worker with PCR-confirmed SARS-CoV-2 infection or an uninfected control (not recorded which).

This clonotype turned up a few times. The chain employs TRBV2 and TRBJ2-5, with 11 bases aligning to TRBD2. Germline-derived CDR1 and CDR2 are SNHLY and FYNNEI. V trimming: 2 bases; J trimming: 5 bases; junction bases outside the gene matches: 4. This CDR3 region has 15 residues. CDR3 amino acids: CASSEQLAGGETQYF. In DNA, the CDR3 is TGTGCCAGCAGTGAACAGCTAGCGGGGGGTGAGACCCAGTACTTC.

This clonotype occurred many times. CDR3 amino acids: CASSTGKYTDTQYF. CDR3 DNA sequence: TGTGCCAGCAGCACGGGGAAATACACAGATACGCAGTATTTT. The genes are TRBV7-8 and TRBJ2-3; tentatively, D is TRBD2 (5 bases). Germline V lookup: CDR1 SGHVS, CDR2 FQNEAQ. This CDR3 is 14 amino acids long. Trimming pared 5 bases from V and 2 bases from J, leaving 11 bases between.

The chain is built from TRBV7-9 and TRBJ2-1; the D gene is possibly TRBD1 (6 bases). Germline values: CDR1 SEHNR, CDR2 FQNEAQ (reference sequence). V gave up 1 base and J gave up 5 bases, with 21 bases separating them. The CDR3 extends over 18 amino acids. CDR3 in DNA: TGTGCCAGCAGCTTAGAAAATGGCTTCCTGGGGGCAAACAATGAGCAGTTCTTC. It encodes CASSLENGFLGANNEQFF.

The V and J genes are TRBV9 and TRBJ2-1; a weak D match, TRBD2 (6 bases). The CDR3 length is 15 residues. The germline V gene has CDR1 SGDLS and CDR2 YYNGEE. V gave up 1 base and J gave up 4 bases, with 12 bases separating them. As DNA, the CDR3 is TGTGCCAGCAGCGTATCGGGGGTCGAGTACAATGAGCAGTTCTTC. Residues: CASSVSGVEYNEQFF.

The chain recombines TRBV20-1 with TRBJ2-1, with TRBD1 matching over 7 bases. With 4 bases clipped from V and 9 bases from J, the junction kept 6 bases outside the gene matches. CDR1 DFQATT and CDR2 SNEGSKA come from the germline V gene (reference sequence). The CDR3 is 12 amino acids. For the CDR3, the DNA is TGCAGTGCTACCGACAGGGTGGGTGAGCAGTTCTTC. Translated: CSATDRVGEQFF.

The V and J genes are TRBV5-1 and TRBJ2-7; 7 nucleotides line up with TRBD2. There are 16 residues in the CDR3. J gave up 4 bases and V 0 bases, and 10 bases lay outside the gene matches. CDR1 and CDR2 from the germline V gene are SGHRS and YFSETQ. The CDR3 sequence: CASSLGPPGLTYEQYF. CDR3 DNA sequence: TGCGCCAGCAGCTTGGGACCTCCGGGACTAACATACGAGCAGTACTTC. Supplemented by reference TRBV5-1 and TRBJ2-7, the full variable domain reads KAGVTQTPRYLIKTRGQQVTLSCSPISGHRSVSWYQQTPGQGLQFLFEYFSETQRNKGNFPGRFSGRQFSNSRSEMNVSTLELGDSALYLCASSLGPPGLTYEQYFGPGTRLTVT.

This clonotype was recorded a few times. This may arise from a read error, as a much more abundant clone is one base away. The chain is built from TRBV20-1 and TRBJ2-5; D might be TRBD2 (7 bases). Deletions cut 3 bases from V and 5 bases from J, with 10 bases between. Germline-derived CDR1 and CDR2 are DFQATT and SNEGSKA (reference sequence). CDR3 length equals 12 residues. The CDR3 region is CSAREGGETQYF. CDR3 nucleotide sequence: TGCAGTGCTAGGGAGGGGGGGGAGACCCAGTACTTC.

This clonotype has a handful of counts. The rearrangement links TRBV7-9 to TRBJ1-1; D possibly corresponds to TRBD1 (6 bases). V was clipped by 5 bases and J by 4 bases, with 17 bases between them. The CDR3 consists of 15 residues. The germline V gene has CDR1 SEHNR and CDR2 FQNEAQ (reference sequence). As DNA, the CDR3 is TGTGCCAGCAGCGCAATACAGGGTTCCAGCACTGAAGCTTTCTTT. Translated: CASSAIQGSSTEAFF.

This chain connects TRBV6-6 to TRBJ2-2; 9 bases fit TRBD1. Germline CDR1 is MNHNY and CDR2 is SVGAGI (reference sequence). With V trimmed by 7 bases and J by 7 bases, 7 bases remained unmatched. This CDR3 is built from 14 residues. The CDR3 sequence is CASTWTGVGGELFF. In DNA form, the CDR3 reads TGTGCCAGCACCTGGACAGGGGTTGGCGGGGAGCTGTTTTTT.